This T cell receptor (beta chain) was sequenced in a study of T cell changes during pregnancy in multiple sclerosis. Sequencing used immunoSEQ multiplex PCR; TCRdb keeps in-frame clones, though not all of them. The sample holds 60,000 to 65,000 clones; roughly 90% are singletons and the top ten take roughly 3%. This clonotype was sampled from a female donor in good health, enrolled as a control in a pregnancy study. Sequencing used peripheral blood, obtained in the second trimester of pregnancy.

CDR3: CASSLLGQGAWYEQYF. CDR3 DNA sequence: TGTGCCAGCAGCTTACTCGGACAGGGGGCTTGGTACGAGCAGTACTTC. The rearrangement links TRBV7-2 to TRBJ2-7, with 11 bases that match TRBD1. V gave up 2 bases and J gave up 4 bases; unmatched junction bases: 7. The germline V gene has CDR1 SGHTA and CDR2 FQGNSA. The CDR3 totals 16 residues. The full variable domain, in which reference TRBV7-2 and TRBJ2-7 provide the parts outside the CDR3, is GAGVSQSPSNKVTEKGKDVELRCDPISGHTALYWYRQSLGQGLEFLIYFQGNSAPDKSGLPSDRFSAERTGGSVSTLTIQRTQQEDSAVYLCASSLLGQGAWYEQYFGPGTRLTVT.